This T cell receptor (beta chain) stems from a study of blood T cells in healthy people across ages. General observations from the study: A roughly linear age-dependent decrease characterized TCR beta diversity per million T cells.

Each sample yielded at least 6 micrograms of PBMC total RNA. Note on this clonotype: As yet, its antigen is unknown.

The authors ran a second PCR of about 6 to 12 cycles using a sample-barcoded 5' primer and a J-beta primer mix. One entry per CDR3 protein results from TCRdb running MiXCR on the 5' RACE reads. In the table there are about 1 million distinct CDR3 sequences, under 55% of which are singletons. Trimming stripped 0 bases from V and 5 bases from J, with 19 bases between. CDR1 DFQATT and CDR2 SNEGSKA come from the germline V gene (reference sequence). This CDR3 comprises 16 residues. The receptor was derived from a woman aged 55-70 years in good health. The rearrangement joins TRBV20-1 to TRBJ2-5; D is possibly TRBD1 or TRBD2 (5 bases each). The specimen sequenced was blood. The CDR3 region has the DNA TGCAGTGCTAGAGACAAAACAGAGGGGAAGGGCGAGACCCAGTACTTC. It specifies CSARDKTEGKGETQYF.